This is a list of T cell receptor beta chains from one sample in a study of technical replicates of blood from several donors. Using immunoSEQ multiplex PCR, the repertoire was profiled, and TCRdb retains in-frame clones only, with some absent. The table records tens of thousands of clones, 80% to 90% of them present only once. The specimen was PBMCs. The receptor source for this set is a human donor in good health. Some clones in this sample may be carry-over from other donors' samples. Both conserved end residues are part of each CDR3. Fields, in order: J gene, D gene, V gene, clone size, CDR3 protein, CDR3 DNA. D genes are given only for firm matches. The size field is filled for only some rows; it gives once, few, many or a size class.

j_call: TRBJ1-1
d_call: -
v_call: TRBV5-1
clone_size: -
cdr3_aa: CASSKGERGTEAFF
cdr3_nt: TGCGCCAGCAGCAAAGGGGAAAGGGGCACTGAAGCTTTCTTT

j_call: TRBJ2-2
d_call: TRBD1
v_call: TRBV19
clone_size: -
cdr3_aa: CASRDRLGGTGELFF
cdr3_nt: TGTGCCAGTAGGGACAGGTTGGGTGGGACCGGGGAGCTGTTTTTT

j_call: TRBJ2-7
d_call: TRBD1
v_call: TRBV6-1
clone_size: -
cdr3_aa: CASSVNPGQRYEQYF
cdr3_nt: TGTGCCAGCAGTGTGAATCCGGGACAGCGCTACGAGCAGTACTTC

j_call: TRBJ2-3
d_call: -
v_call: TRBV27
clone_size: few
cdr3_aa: CASSPQWGESTDTQYF
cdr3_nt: TGTGCCAGCAGTCCCCAATGGGGAGAGAGCACAGATACGCAGTATTTT

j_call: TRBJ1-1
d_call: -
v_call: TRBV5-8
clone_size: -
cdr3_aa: CASRYGNTEAFF
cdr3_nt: TGTGCCAGCAGGTACGGGAACACTGAAGCTTTCTTT

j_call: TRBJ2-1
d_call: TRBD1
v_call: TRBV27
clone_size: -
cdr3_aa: CASSLFRQGPGNEQFF
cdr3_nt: TGTGCCAGCAGTTTATTCCGACAGGGCCCGGGCAATGAGCAGTTCTTC

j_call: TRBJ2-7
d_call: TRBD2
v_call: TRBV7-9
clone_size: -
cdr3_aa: CASTRLAESYEQYF
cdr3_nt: TGTGCCAGCACACGACTAGCGGAGTCCTACGAGCAGTACTTC

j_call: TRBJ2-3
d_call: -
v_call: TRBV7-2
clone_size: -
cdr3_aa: CASQTWTDTQYF
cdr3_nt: TGTGCCAGCCAAACATGGACAGATACGCAGTATTTT

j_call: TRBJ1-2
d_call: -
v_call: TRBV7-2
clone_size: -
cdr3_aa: CASSTGGAYGYTF
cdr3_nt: TGTGCCAGCAGCACTGGGGGGGCCTATGGCTACACCTTC

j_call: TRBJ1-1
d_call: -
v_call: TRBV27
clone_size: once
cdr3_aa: CASRRVWDTEAFF
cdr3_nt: TGTGCCAGCAGGCGGGTGTGGGACACTGAAGCTTTCTTT

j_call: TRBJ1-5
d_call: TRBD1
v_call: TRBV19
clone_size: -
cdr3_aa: CASSIQQGSGQPQHF
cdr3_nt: TGTGCCAGTAGTATACAACAGGGGAGTGGGCAGCCCCAGCATTTT

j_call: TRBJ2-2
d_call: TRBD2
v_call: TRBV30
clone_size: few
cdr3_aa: CARPGGEGDGGELFF
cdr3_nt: TGTGCCCGACCCGGAGGGGAGGGTGATGGCGGGGAGCTGTTTTTT

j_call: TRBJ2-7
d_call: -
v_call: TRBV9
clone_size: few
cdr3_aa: CASSVGVGTLYEQYF
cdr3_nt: TGTGCCAGCAGCGTAGGGGTGGGGACACTTTACGAGCAGTACTTC

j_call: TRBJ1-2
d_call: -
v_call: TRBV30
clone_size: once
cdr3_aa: CAWTTGQIGYGYTF
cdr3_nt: TGTGCCTGGACTACAGGGCAAATTGGCTATGGCTACACCTTC

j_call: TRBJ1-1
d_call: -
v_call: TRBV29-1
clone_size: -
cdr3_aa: CSVQQGNTEAFF
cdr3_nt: TGCAGCGTTCAACAGGGGAACACTGAAGCTTTCTTT

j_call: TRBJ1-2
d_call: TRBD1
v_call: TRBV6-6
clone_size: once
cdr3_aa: CASKKGGWGANYGYTF
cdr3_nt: TGTGCCAGCAAAAAAGGGGGCTGGGGAGCTAACTATGGCTACACCTTC

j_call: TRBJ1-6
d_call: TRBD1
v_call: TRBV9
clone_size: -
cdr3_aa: CASSRDRDSPLHF
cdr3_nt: TGTGCCAGTTCCCGGGACAGGGATTCACCCCTCCACTTT

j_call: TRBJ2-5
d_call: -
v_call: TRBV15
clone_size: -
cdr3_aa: CATSREKASQETQYF
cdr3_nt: TGTGCCACCAGCAGAGAGAAGGCTAGCCAAGAGACCCAGTACTTC

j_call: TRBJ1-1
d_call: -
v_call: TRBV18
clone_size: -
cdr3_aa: CASSPMELARTEAFF
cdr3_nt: TGTGCCAGCTCCCCGATGGAGTTGGCGCGGACTGAAGCTTTCTTT

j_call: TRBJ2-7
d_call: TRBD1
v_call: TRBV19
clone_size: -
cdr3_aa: CASSTGTGDYEQYF
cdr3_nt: TGTGCCAGTAGTACCGGGACAGGGGATTACGAGCAGTACTTC

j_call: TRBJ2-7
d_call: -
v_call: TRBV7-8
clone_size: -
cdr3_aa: CASSFRPTAISYEQYF
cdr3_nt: TGTGCCAGCAGCTTCAGGCCCACAGCCATCTCCTACGAGCAGTACTTC

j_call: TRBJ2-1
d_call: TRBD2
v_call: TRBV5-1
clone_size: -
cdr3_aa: CASSSSGGALNEQFF
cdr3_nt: TGCGCCAGCAGCTCCAGCGGGGGGGCCCTTAATGAGCAGTTCTTC

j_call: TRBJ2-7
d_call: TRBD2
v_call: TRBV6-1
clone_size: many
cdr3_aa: CASSSTSGSVDEQYF
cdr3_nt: TGTGCCAGCAGCTCGACTAGCGGGAGTGTCGACGAGCAGTACTTC

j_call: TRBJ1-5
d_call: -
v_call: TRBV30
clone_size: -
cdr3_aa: CAWSETADQPQHF
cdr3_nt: TGTGCCTGGAGTGAAACAGCGGATCAGCCCCAGCATTTT

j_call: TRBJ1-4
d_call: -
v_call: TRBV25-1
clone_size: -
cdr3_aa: CASSDYSSANEKLFF
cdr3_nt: TGTGCCAGCAGTGATTACAGCAGTGCGAATGAAAAACTGTTTTTT

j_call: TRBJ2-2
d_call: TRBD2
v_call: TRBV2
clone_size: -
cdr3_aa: CASSGTGGRTGELFF
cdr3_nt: TGTGCCAGCAGTGGTACGGGGGGTCGGACCGGGGAGCTGTTTTTT

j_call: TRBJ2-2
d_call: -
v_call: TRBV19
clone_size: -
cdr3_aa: CASSISGALGELFF
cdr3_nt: TGTGCCAGTAGTATCTCAGGGGCTCTCGGGGAGCTGTTTTTT

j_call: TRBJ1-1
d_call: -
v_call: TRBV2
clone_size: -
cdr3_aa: CASSRNGAGANTEAFF
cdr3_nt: TGTGCCAGCAGTCGAAATGGAGCAGGGGCGAACACTGAAGCTTTCTTT

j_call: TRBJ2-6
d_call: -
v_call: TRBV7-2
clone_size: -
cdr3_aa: CASSIQFSGANVLTF
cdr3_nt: TGTGCCAGCAGCATACAGTTCTCTGGGGCCAACGTCCTGACTTTC

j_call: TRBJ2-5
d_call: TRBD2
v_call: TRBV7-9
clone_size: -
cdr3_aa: CASSSGGGQETQYF
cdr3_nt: TGTGCCAGCAGCTCCGGGGGGGGCCAAGAGACCCAGTACTTC

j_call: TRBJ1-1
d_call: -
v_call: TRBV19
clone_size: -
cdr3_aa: CASGSNSMNTEAFF
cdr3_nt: TGTGCCAGTGGAAGTAACAGCATGAACACTGAAGCTTTCTTT

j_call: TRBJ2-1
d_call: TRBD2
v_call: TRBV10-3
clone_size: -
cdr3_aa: CAISETSGEYNEQFF
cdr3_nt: TGTGCCATCAGTGAGACTAGCGGGGAGTACAATGAGCAGTTCTTC

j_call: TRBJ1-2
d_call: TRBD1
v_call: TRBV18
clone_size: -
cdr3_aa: CASSPRISDRFYGYTF
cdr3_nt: TGTGCCAGCTCCCCAAGAATCTCGGACAGGTTCTATGGCTACACCTTC

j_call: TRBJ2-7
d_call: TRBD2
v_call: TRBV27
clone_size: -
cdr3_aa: CASSFGTSVTYEQYF
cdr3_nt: TGTGCCAGCAGTTTCGGGACTAGCGTTACCTACGAGCAGTACTTC

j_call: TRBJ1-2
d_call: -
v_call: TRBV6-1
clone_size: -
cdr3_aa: CASSEVGPSYGYTF
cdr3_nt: TGTGCCAGCAGTGAAGTTGGGCCTTCATATGGCTACACCTTC

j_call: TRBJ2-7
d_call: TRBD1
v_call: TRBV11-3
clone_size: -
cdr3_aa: CASSLGGQGPYEQYF
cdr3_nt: TGTGCCAGCAGCTTAGGGGGACAGGGCCCCTACGAGCAGTACTTC

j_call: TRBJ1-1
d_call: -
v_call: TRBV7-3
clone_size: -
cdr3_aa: CASSTDGMNTEAFF
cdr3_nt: TGTGCCAGCAGCACGGACGGGATGAACACTGAAGCTTTCTTT

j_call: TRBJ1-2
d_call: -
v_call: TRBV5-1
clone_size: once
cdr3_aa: CASSLSRSYGYTF
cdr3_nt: TGCGCCAGCAGCTTATCAAGGAGCTATGGCTACACCTTC

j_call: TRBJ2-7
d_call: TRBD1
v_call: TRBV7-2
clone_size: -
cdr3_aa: CASSLRVGDRGVYEQYF
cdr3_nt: TGTGCCAGCAGCTTACGTGTGGGGGACAGAGGAGTTTACGAGCAGTACTTC

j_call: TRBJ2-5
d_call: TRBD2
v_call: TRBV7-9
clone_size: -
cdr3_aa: CASSYISGRVGETQYF
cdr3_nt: TGTGCCAGCAGCTACATTAGCGGGAGGGTCGGGGAGACCCAGTACTTC

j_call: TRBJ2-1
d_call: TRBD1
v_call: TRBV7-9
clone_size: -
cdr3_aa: CASSKDRGQFF
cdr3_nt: TGTGCCAGCAGCAAAGACAGGGGGCAGTTCTTC